The TCR beta chain under discussion was sequenced for a study of monozygotic twins with inflammatory bowel disease. Blood samples of 2 to 3 ml were drawn from every donor. TCRdb reprocessed the 5' RACE reads; each CDR3 protein has one entry and no DNA is given. The record lists over 200,000 distinct CDR3 sequences, of which the ten most abundant hold roughly 8%. CDR1 SGHAT and CDR2 FQNNGV come from the germline V gene. The CDR3 runs 14 residues. This chain links TRBV11-2 with TRBJ1-1. The source of this sequence is a human donor with ulcerative colitis or Crohn's disease, or a healthy co-twin of an affected twin (not recorded which). Sequences were obtained from blood. The chain's CDR3 is CASSLGGRSAEAFF.